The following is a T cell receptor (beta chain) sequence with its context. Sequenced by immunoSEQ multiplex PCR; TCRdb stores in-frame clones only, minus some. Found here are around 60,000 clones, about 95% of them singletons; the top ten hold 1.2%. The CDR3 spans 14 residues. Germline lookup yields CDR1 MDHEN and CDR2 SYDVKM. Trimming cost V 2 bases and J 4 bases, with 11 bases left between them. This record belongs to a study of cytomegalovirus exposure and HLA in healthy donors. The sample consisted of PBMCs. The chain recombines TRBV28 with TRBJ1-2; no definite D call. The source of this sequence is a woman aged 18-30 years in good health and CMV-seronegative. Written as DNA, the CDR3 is TGTGCCAGCAGTTTAGGGCGACACTTCTATGGCTACACCTTC. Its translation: CASSLGRHFYGYTF.